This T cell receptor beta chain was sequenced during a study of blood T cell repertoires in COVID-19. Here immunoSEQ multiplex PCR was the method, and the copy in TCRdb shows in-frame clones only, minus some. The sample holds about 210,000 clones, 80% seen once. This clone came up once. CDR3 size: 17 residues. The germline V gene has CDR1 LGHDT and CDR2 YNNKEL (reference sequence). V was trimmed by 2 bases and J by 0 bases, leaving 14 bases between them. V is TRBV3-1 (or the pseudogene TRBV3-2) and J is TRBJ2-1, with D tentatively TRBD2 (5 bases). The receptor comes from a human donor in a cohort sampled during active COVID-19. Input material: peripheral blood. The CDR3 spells CASSQTSGMGSYNEQFF. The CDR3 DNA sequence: TGTGCCAGCAGCCAAACCTCGGGGATGGGCTCCTACAATGAGCAGTTCTTC.